These T cell receptor beta chains were read from a single sample in a study of regulatory T cells. The repertoire was sequenced with immunoSEQ multiplex PCR; TCRdb's copy has only in-frame clones and lacks some. The sample records some 20,000 clones, more than 70% being singletons. The sequenced material came from conventional CD4+ T cells sorted from blood. The receptors stem from a child younger than 18 with CD3G deficiency. CDR3s include the opening cysteine and the closing phenylalanine or tryptophan. The order of the fields is clone size, J gene, D gene, V gene, CDR3 protein, CDR3 DNA. The D gene is left open where the match is weak. Clone size is not always given. Where it is, it says once, few, many or a class for expanded clones.

clone size: -; J gene: TRBJ2-3; D gene: -; V gene: TRBV18; CDR3 protein: CASSPKDTQYF; CDR3 DNA: TGTGCCAGCTCACCAAAGGATACGCAGTATTTT
clone size: few; J gene: TRBJ2-7; D gene: TRBD2; V gene: TRBV28; CDR3 protein: CASSLRASGSYEQYF; CDR3 DNA: TGTGCCAGCAGTTTACGGGCTAGCGGGAGCTACGAGCAGTACTTC
clone size: few; J gene: TRBJ2-7; D gene: -; V gene: TRBV5-1; CDR3 protein: CASSLDPGNYEQYF; CDR3 DNA: TGCGCCAGCAGCTTGGATCCGGGAAACTACGAGCAGTACTTC
clone size: -; J gene: TRBJ2-2; D gene: -; V gene: TRBV5-1; CDR3 protein: CASRPVGGTAGELFF; CDR3 DNA: TGCGCCAGCAGGCCCGTGGGAGGAACGGCCGGGGAGCTGTTTTTT
clone size: -; J gene: TRBJ1-1; D gene: -; V gene: TRBV11-2; CDR3 protein: CASSFQGSNTEAFF; CDR3 DNA: TGTGCCAGCAGCTTTCAGGGTTCGAACACTGAAGCTTTCTTT
clone size: -; J gene: TRBJ1-1; D gene: TRBD1; V gene: TRBV28; CDR3 protein: CASSKPGQRNTEAFF; CDR3 DNA: TGTGCCAGCAGTAAACCGGGACAGAGGAACACTGAAGCTTTCTTT
clone size: -; J gene: TRBJ2-7; D gene: -; V gene: TRBV28; CDR3 protein: CASSSPRDIRTEQYF; CDR3 DNA: TGTGCCAGCAGTTCCCCCCGGGACATCCGAACGGAGCAGTACTTC
clone size: -; J gene: TRBJ2-2; D gene: TRBD2; V gene: TRBV28; CDR3 protein: CASSSPGLGVRELFF; CDR3 DNA: TGTGCCAGCAGCTCTCCGGGACTAGGGGTCCGGGAGCTGTTTTTT
clone size: -; J gene: TRBJ2-2; D gene: -; V gene: TRBV7-9; CDR3 protein: CASSLMLGRNTGELFF; CDR3 DNA: TGTGCCAGCAGCTTAATGCTAGGGAGGAACACCGGGGAGCTGTTTTTT
clone size: -; J gene: TRBJ1-2; D gene: -; V gene: TRBV6-1; CDR3 protein: CASSDEVYGYTF; CDR3 DNA: TGTGCCAGCAGTGATGAAGTGTATGGCTACACCTTC
clone size: -; J gene: TRBJ2-1; D gene: TRBD2; V gene: TRBV28; CDR3 protein: CASRPGGGRNEQFF; CDR3 DNA: TGTGCCAGCAGGCCCGGGGGGGGGAGGAATGAGCAGTTCTTC
clone size: -; J gene: TRBJ1-5; D gene: -; V gene: TRBV11-3; CDR3 protein: CASSLMTYGYQPQHF; CDR3 DNA: TGTGCCAGCAGCCTTATGACTTATGGTTATCAGCCCCAGCATTTT
clone size: -; J gene: TRBJ2-1; D gene: TRBD2; V gene: TRBV7-2; CDR3 protein: CASSLAGLAGEQFF; CDR3 DNA: TGTGCCAGCAGCTTAGCGGGACTAGCGGGGGAGCAGTTCTTC
clone size: -; J gene: TRBJ2-7; D gene: -; V gene: TRBV10-3; CDR3 protein: CAISGTGYEQYF; CDR3 DNA: TGTGCCATCAGTGGAACTGGCTACGAGCAGTACTTC
clone size: -; J gene: TRBJ2-2; D gene: TRBD1; V gene: TRBV5-1; CDR3 protein: CASSLGTGNTGELFF; CDR3 DNA: TGCGCCAGCAGCTTGGGGACAGGAAACACCGGGGAGCTGTTTTTT
clone size: once; J gene: TRBJ2-3; D gene: TRBD2; V gene: TRBV9; CDR3 protein: CASSVGSGGHRKSDTQYF; CDR3 DNA: TGTGCCAGCAGCGTAGGATCGGGAGGCCACCGAAAATCAGATACGCAGTATTTT
clone size: -; J gene: TRBJ2-6; D gene: TRBD2; V gene: TRBV7-4; CDR3 protein: CASSSRLAGVGANVLTF; CDR3 DNA: TGTGCCAGCAGCTCCCGACTAGCGGGAGTTGGGGCCAACGTCCTGACTTTC
clone size: few; J gene: TRBJ2-7; D gene: -; V gene: TRBV21-1; CDR3 protein: CASSKSPGDSLEEQYF; CDR3 DNA: TGTGCCAGCAGCAAATCTCCAGGGGACAGCCTAGAAGAGCAGTACTTC
clone size: -; J gene: TRBJ2-6; D gene: TRBD2; V gene: TRBV5-1; CDR3 protein: CASREAGAGANVLTF; CDR3 DNA: TGCGCCAGCAGGGAGGCGGGGGCTGGGGCCAACGTCCTGACTTTC
clone size: -; J gene: TRBJ2-1; D gene: TRBD2; V gene: TRBV27; CDR3 protein: CASSLEAGFEQFF; CDR3 DNA: TGTGCCAGCAGTTTGGAAGCGGGGTTCGAGCAGTTCTTC
clone size: -; J gene: TRBJ2-7; D gene: -; V gene: TRBV28; CDR3 protein: CASSDGVGKYEQYF; CDR3 DNA: TGTGCCAGCAGTGACGGGGTCGGGAAGTACGAGCAGTACTTC
clone size: -; J gene: TRBJ2-7; D gene: TRBD2; V gene: TRBV14; CDR3 protein: CASSPGLAGVSHEQYF; CDR3 DNA: TGTGCCAGCAGCCCAGGACTAGCGGGAGTATCCCACGAGCAGTACTTC
clone size: -; J gene: TRBJ2-6; D gene: TRBD1; V gene: TRBV10-3; CDR3 protein: CAISEPGTGGSGANVLTF; CDR3 DNA: TGTGCCATCAGTGAGCCCGGGACAGGTGGGTCTGGGGCCAACGTCCTGACTTTC
clone size: -; J gene: TRBJ2-6; D gene: -; V gene: TRBV5-1; CDR3 protein: CASSLVGGSSGANVLTF; CDR3 DNA: TGCGCCAGCAGCTTGGTGGGCGGTAGCTCTGGGGCCAACGTCCTGACTTTC
clone size: -; J gene: TRBJ2-1; D gene: TRBD2; V gene: TRBV5-1; CDR3 protein: CASSLFLGGGPEQFF; CDR3 DNA: TGCGCCAGCAGCTTGTTCCTCGGGGGGGGACCGGAGCAGTTCTTC
clone size: few; J gene: TRBJ2-2; D gene: -; V gene: TRBV6-1; CDR3 protein: CASSETVNTGELFF; CDR3 DNA: TGTGCCAGCAGTGAGACAGTAAACACCGGGGAGCTGTTTTTT
clone size: -; J gene: TRBJ1-1; D gene: -; V gene: TRBV19; CDR3 protein: CAVPREANPTEAFF; CDR3 DNA: TGTGCCGTTCCGAGGGAGGCGAATCCCACTGAAGCTTTCTTT
clone size: -; J gene: TRBJ2-1; D gene: TRBD2; V gene: TRBV27; CDR3 protein: CASSPRTSGRFYNEQFF; CDR3 DNA: TGTGCCAGCAGTCCGCGGACTAGCGGGAGATTTTACAATGAGCAGTTCTTC
clone size: -; J gene: TRBJ2-1; D gene: -; V gene: TRBV7-9; CDR3 protein: CASSATRVRNEQFF; CDR3 DNA: TGTGCCAGCAGCGCAACTAGGGTACGCAATGAGCAGTTCTTC
clone size: -; J gene: TRBJ2-1; D gene: TRBD2; V gene: TRBV27; CDR3 protein: CASRPWAGGKGSYNEQFF; CDR3 DNA: TGTGCCAGCAGGCCCTGGGCGGGGGGGAAGGGTTCCTACAATGAGCAGTTCTTC
clone size: -; J gene: TRBJ2-1; D gene: TRBD2; V gene: TRBV28; CDR3 protein: CASSSQREVSYNEQFF; CDR3 DNA: TGTGCCAGCAGTTCCCAGCGGGAGGTCTCCTACAATGAGCAGTTCTTC
clone size: -; J gene: TRBJ2-7; D gene: -; V gene: TRBV6-6; CDR3 protein: CASIGGGGSYEQYF; CDR3 DNA: TGTGCCAGCATCGGTGGAGGGGGCTCCTACGAGCAGTACTTC
clone size: -; J gene: TRBJ2-7; D gene: -; V gene: TRBV6-1; CDR3 protein: CASSEARQLRPYF; CDR3 DNA: TGTGCCAGCAGTGAAGCGAGACAGCTACGTCCGTACTTC
clone size: -; J gene: TRBJ1-1; D gene: TRBD1; V gene: TRBV28; CDR3 protein: CASSLRDSRPEAFF; CDR3 DNA: TGTGCCAGCAGTTTGAGGGACAGCCGACCTGAAGCTTTCTTT
clone size: -; J gene: TRBJ1-5; D gene: -; V gene: TRBV28; CDR3 protein: CASSLRLGHQPQHF; CDR3 DNA: TGTGCCAGCAGTTTAAGGTTAGGGCATCAGCCCCAGCATTTT
clone size: -; J gene: TRBJ1-5; D gene: TRBD1; V gene: TRBV28; CDR3 protein: CASSPRGGTWQPQHF; CDR3 DNA: TGTGCCAGCAGTCCCAGGGGGGGCACGTGGCAGCCCCAGCATTTT
clone size: -; J gene: TRBJ2-7; D gene: TRBD2; V gene: TRBV6-1; CDR3 protein: CASSEMRGAGEQYF; CDR3 DNA: TGTGCCAGCAGTGAAATGAGGGGAGCGGGAGAACAGTACTTC
clone size: once; J gene: TRBJ2-3; D gene: -; V gene: TRBV6-6; CDR3 protein: CASSPRTAVSGTQYF; CDR3 DNA: TGTGCCAGCAGCCCCCGGACAGCGGTGTCTGGGACGCAGTATTTT
clone size: -; J gene: TRBJ2-7; D gene: -; V gene: TRBV7-8; CDR3 protein: CASSWGGAQNEQYF; CDR3 DNA: TGTGCCAGCAGCTGGGGCGGGGCCCAAAACGAGCAGTACTTC
clone size: -; J gene: TRBJ2-4; D gene: TRBD2; V gene: TRBV28; CDR3 protein: CASSSGRKNIQYF; CDR3 DNA: TGTGCCAGCAGTAGCGGGAGGAAAAACATTCAGTACTTC
clone size: -; J gene: TRBJ2-7; D gene: -; V gene: TRBV7-8; CDR3 protein: CAGSLAVTGPYEQYF; CDR3 DNA: TGTGCCGGCAGCTTAGCTGTGACGGGACCCTACGAGCAGTACTTC
clone size: -; J gene: TRBJ2-3; D gene: -; V gene: TRBV29-1; CDR3 protein: CSVDRASTDTQYF; CDR3 DNA: TGCAGCGTTGACAGGGCTAGCACAGATACGCAGTATTTT
clone size: -; J gene: TRBJ1-1; D gene: -; V gene: TRBV6-1; CDR3 protein: CASRARDRMNTEAFF; CDR3 DNA: TGTGCCAGCAGGGCCCGAGACAGGATGAACACTGAAGCTTTCTTT
clone size: -; J gene: TRBJ2-3; D gene: -; V gene: TRBV7-8; CDR3 protein: CASSIGGKAQYF; CDR3 DNA: TGTGCCAGCAGCATAGGAGGGAAGGCGCAGTATTTT
clone size: -; J gene: TRBJ2-7; D gene: TRBD2; V gene: TRBV11-2; CDR3 protein: CASSGTRSYEQYF; CDR3 DNA: TGTGCCAGCAGCGGGACTAGGTCCTACGAGCAGTACTTC
clone size: -; J gene: TRBJ2-5; D gene: TRBD2; V gene: TRBV5-1; CDR3 protein: CASSFSGGGQETQYF; CDR3 DNA: TGCGCCAGCAGCTTCTCGGGAGGAGGACAAGAGACCCAGTACTTC
clone size: -; J gene: TRBJ1-2; D gene: TRBD1; V gene: TRBV5-1; CDR3 protein: CASSPGQGLDGYTF; CDR3 DNA: TGCGCCAGCAGCCCGGGACAGGGTCTGGACGGCTACACCTTC
clone size: -; J gene: TRBJ1-5; D gene: TRBD1; V gene: TRBV28; CDR3 protein: CASRDLGQGNQPQHF; CDR3 DNA: TGTGCCAGCAGGGACTTGGGACAGGGCAATCAGCCCCAGCATTTT
clone size: -; J gene: TRBJ1-1; D gene: -; V gene: TRBV30; CDR3 protein: CAWSEWDEAFF; CDR3 DNA: TGTGCCTGGAGTGAGTGGGATGAAGCTTTCTTT
clone size: -; J gene: TRBJ2-1; D gene: TRBD1; V gene: TRBV7-9; CDR3 protein: CASSKGQNSYNEQFF; CDR3 DNA: TGTGCCAGCAGTAAGGGACAGAACTCCTACAATGAGCAGTTCTTC
clone size: -; J gene: TRBJ2-5; D gene: TRBD1; V gene: TRBV6-6; CDR3 protein: CASSSGGETQYF; CDR3 DNA: TGTGCCAGCAGTTCAGGGGGAGAGACCCAGTACTTC
clone size: -; J gene: TRBJ2-2; D gene: -; V gene: TRBV6-1; CDR3 protein: CASSAGGGRAGELFF; CDR3 DNA: TGTGCCAGCAGTGCTGGGGGAGGACGGGCCGGGGAGCTGTTTTTT
clone size: -; J gene: TRBJ2-7; D gene: -; V gene: TRBV12-2; CDR3 protein: CASRFPGTSSYEQYF; CDR3 DNA: TGTGCAAGTCGCTTTCCCGGGACTAGCTCCTACGAGCAGTACTTC
clone size: once; J gene: TRBJ2-7; D gene: TRBD1; V gene: TRBV6-1; CDR3 protein: CASSEQGTGTYEQYF; CDR3 DNA: TGTGCCAGCAGTGAACAAGGGACAGGGACCTACGAGCAGTACTTC
clone size: -; J gene: TRBJ1-1; D gene: -; V gene: TRBV11-2; CDR3 protein: CASSFSRVNTEAFF; CDR3 DNA: TGTGCCAGCAGCTTCAGCAGGGTGAACACTGAAGCTTTCTTT
clone size: -; J gene: TRBJ2-3; D gene: TRBD1; V gene: TRBV7-9; CDR3 protein: CASSIGTGFSDTQYF; CDR3 DNA: TGTGCCAGCAGCATAGGGACAGGGTTCTCCGATACGCAGTATTTT
clone size: -; J gene: TRBJ2-3; D gene: TRBD1; V gene: TRBV7-9; CDR3 protein: CASSSYRGRGTDTQYF; CDR3 DNA: TGTGCCAGCAGCTCGTACAGGGGGCGAGGCACAGATACGCAGTATTTT